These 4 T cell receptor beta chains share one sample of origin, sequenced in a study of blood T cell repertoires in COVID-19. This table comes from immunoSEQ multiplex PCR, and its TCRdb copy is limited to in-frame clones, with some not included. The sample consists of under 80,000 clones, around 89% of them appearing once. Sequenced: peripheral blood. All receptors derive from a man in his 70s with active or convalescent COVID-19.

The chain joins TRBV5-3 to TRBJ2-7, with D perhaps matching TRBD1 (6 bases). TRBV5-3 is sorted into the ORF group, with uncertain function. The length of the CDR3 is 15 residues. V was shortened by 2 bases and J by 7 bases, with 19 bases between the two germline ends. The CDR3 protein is CARSFRTPGGREQYF. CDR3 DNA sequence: TGTGCCAGAAGCTTCCGGACACCTGGGGGCCGGGAGCAGTACTTC.

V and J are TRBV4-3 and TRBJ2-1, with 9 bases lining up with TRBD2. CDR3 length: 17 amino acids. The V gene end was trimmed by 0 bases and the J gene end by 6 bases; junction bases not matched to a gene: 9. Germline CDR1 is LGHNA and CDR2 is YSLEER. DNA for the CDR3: TGCGCCAGCAGCCAAGATGGGGCGGGAGGGCCTTTCAATGAGCAGTTCTTC. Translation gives CASSQDGAGGPFNEQFF.

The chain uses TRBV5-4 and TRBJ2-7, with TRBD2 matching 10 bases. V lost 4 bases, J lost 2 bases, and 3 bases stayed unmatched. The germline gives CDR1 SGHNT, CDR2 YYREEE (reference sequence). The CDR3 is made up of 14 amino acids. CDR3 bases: TGTGCCAGCAGCGTTGGACTAGCGGCCTACGAGCAGTACTTC. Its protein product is CASSVGLAAYEQYF.

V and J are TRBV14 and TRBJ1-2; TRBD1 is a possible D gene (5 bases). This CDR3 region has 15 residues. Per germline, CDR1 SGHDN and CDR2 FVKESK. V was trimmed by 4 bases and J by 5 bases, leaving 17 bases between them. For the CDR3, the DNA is TGTGCCAGCAGCCCTAGAACATCGGCAGGGTATGGCTACACCTTC. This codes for CASSPRTSAGYGYTF.